This T cell receptor (beta chain) was observed in a study of glioma-infiltrating T cells after dendritic cell vaccination. Study information: Dendritic cell vaccination trial patients had either newly diagnosed or recurrent glioblastoma.

Up to about 2 ug genomic DNA was used for TCRB CDR3 amplification. TCRdb's table, derived via immunoSEQ multiplex PCR, lists solely in-frame clones and lacks some. The data contain approximately 48,000 clones, 85% of them singletons. The CDR3 length is 15 residues. From germline, CDR1 is SGHAT and CDR2 FQNNGV. V gave up 1 base and J gave up 3 bases, with 9 bases separating them. This sequence originates from a human donor with glioblastoma. This specimen was blood, taken before dendritic cell vaccination. This chain joins TRBV11-2 and TRBJ1-4, with D unclear. CDR3 amino acids: CASSLGGASNEKLFF. The CDR3, as DNA: TGTGCCAGCAGCTTAGGAGGCGCCTCTAATGAAAAACTGTTTTTT.